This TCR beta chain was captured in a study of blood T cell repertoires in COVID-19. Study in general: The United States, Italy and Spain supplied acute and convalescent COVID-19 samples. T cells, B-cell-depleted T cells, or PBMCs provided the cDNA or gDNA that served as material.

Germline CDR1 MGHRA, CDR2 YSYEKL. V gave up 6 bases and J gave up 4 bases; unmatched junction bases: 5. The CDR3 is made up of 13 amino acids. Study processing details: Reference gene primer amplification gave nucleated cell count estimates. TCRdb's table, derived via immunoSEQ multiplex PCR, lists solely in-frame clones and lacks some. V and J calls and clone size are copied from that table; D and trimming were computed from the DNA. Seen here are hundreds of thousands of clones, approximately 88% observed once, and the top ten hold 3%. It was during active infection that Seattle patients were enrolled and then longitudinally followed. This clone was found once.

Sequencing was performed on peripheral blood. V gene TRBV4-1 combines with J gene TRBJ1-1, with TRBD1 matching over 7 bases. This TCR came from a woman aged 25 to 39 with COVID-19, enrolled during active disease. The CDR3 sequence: CASSLHRGTEAFF. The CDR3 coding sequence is TGCGCCAGCAGTCTTCACAGGGGCACTGAAGCTTTCTTT.